The 29 T cell receptor beta chains reported below all come from one sample, sequenced in a study of cytomegalovirus exposure and HLA in healthy donors. PCR was performed using 60 Vbeta and 13 Jbeta primers. TCRdb's table, derived via immunoSEQ multiplex PCR, lists solely in-frame clones and lacks some. The profile shows about 100,000 clones, about 81% of them singletons. The sequencing sample was made of PBMCs. These receptors all come from a man aged 50 or older in good health and CMV-seronegative.

The chain joins TRBV9 to TRBJ1-1; weak D call: TRBD1 (5 bases). The germline V gene has CDR1 SGDLS and CDR2 YYNGEE. The V and J ends lost 1 base and 5 bases respectively, with 9 bases between them. The CDR3 extends over 13 amino acids. CDR3 nucleotide sequence: TGTGCCAGCAGCGTAAGCGGGGGGACTGAAGCTTTCTTT. This encodes CASSVSGGTEAFF.

The chain is built from TRBV18 and TRBJ2-3; D is unclear. This CDR3 has 15 residues. The germline V gene has CDR1 KGHSH and CDR2 LQKENI. The V and J ends lost 6 bases and 1 base respectively, with 14 bases between them. DNA of the CDR3: TGTGCCAGCTCGCTAGAAGACTCGGGCACAGATACGCAGTATTTT. Translating gives CASSLEDSGTDTQYF.

This chain connects TRBV5-1 to TRBJ1-1; 12 positions match TRBD1. The V and J ends lost 0 bases and 2 bases, in that order; junction bases with no gene match: 17. The CDR3 spans 21 residues. Germline V gene lookup returns CDR1 SGHRS and CDR2 YFSETQ. The DNA of the CDR3 is TGCGCCAGCAGCTTGGCCGGGGGGGGTCGGGACAGGGGGCGATTTAACACTGAAGCTTTCTTT. Protein product: CASSLAGGGRDRGRFNTEAFF.

This clone showed up just a few times. The chain employs TRBV19 and TRBJ1-5, with D perhaps matching TRBD1 (6 bases). Trimming removed 4 bases at V and 4 bases at J, with 8 bases between. Per germline, CDR1 LNHDA and CDR2 SQIVND (reference sequence). The CDR3 runs 13 residues. The CDR3 loop is CASSTDRNQPQHF. CDR3 coding DNA: TGTGCCAGTAGTACGGACAGAAATCAGCCCCAGCATTTT.

The table lists this clone with many counts. This chain connects TRBV16 to TRBJ2-5; D possibly corresponds to TRBD1 (5 bases). The germline V gene has CDR1 KGHSY and CDR2 FQNENV. The CDR3 sequence is 14 residues long. The germline V and J ends were trimmed by 3 bases and 2 bases, with 10 bases remaining between them. The CDR3 DNA sequence: TGTGCCAGCAGCCACATGACAGATCAAGAGACCCAGTACTTC. Encoded protein: CASSHMTDQETQYF.

V gene TRBV4-3 combines with J gene TRBJ2-1; the D gene is possibly TRBD2 (6 bases). From germline, CDR1 is LGHNA and CDR2 YSLEER. The CDR3 sequence is 17 residues long. Trimming left V 5 bases short and J 0 bases short, with 17 bases between. The CDR3 reads CASSGGFDIYSYNEQFF. The CDR3 nucleotides are TGCGCCAGCAGCGGAGGGTTCGATATCTACTCCTACAATGAGCAGTTCTTC.

The chain joins TRBV10-3 to TRBJ2-7; the D gene is possibly TRBD2 (5 bases). The V end lost 6 bases, the J end lost 7 bases, and 19 bases lay between the germline ends. Germline assignment: CDR1 ENHRY and CDR2 SYGVKD. The CDR3 is made up of 14 amino acids. The CDR3 DNA sequence: TGTGCCATCAGGCCCGCTGGCCCCTCGGGGGAGCAGTACTTC. It specifies CAIRPAGPSGEQYF.

The gene calls are TRBV6-5 and TRBJ2-1, with D perhaps TRBD2 (6 bases). CDR1 and CDR2 (germline): MNHEY, SVGAGI. The V end lost 2 bases, the J end lost 4 bases, and 6 bases lay between the germline ends. The CDR3 totals 13 residues. The chain's CDR3 is CASSYGGYNEQFF. The CDR3, as DNA: TGTGCCAGCAGTTACGGAGGGTACAATGAGCAGTTCTTC.

Only one count was recorded for this clone. This sequence joins TRBV19 and TRBJ1-5; TRBD1 matches 7 bases. CDR3 length equals 15 residues. From germline, CDR1 is LNHDA and CDR2 SQIVND (reference sequence). V shed 8 bases and J 2 bases; nucleotides not matched to a gene: 9. CDR3: CASSYRGQGNQPQHF. The CDR3 bases are TGTGCCAGTTCTTACAGGGGTCAAGGCAATCAGCCCCAGCATTTT.

The rearrangement uses TRBV7-9 and TRBJ1-1, with D unclear. Per germline, CDR1 SEHNR and CDR2 FQNEAQ (reference sequence). The V and J ends lost 5 bases and 5 bases respectively, with 9 bases between them. The CDR3 extends over 12 amino acids. The CDR3 sequence: CASSPTRTEAFF. The CDR3 nucleotides are TGTGCCAGCAGCCCAACTAGGACTGAAGCTTTCTTT. The complete variable domain, with remaining parts taken from reference TRBV7-9 and TRBJ1-1, reads DTGVSQNPRHKITKRGQNVTFRCDPISEHNRLYWYRQTLGQGPEFLTYFQNEAQLEKSRLLSDRFSAERPKGSFSTLEIQRTEQGDSAMYLCASSPTRTEAFFGQGTRLTVV.

The chain employs TRBV23-1 and TRBJ2-3, with D maybe TRBD2 (6 bases). TRBV23-1 is sorted into the ORF group, with uncertain function. V lost 8 bases and J lost 0, with 24 bases in between. This CDR3 is built from 18 residues. CDR3 protein: CASGGTPKEDRSTDTQYF. The CDR3 DNA reads as TGCGCCAGCGGGGGGACTCCGAAAGAGGATCGAAGCACAGATACGCAGTATTTT.

The rearrangement uses TRBV7-9 and TRBJ2-1; TRBD2 agrees at 8 bases. With V trimmed by 1 base and J by 3 bases, 5 bases remained unmatched. The CDR3 has 16 amino acids. CDR1 and CDR2 from the germline V gene are SEHNR and FQNEAQ (reference sequence). CDR3 sequence: CASSLEVAGFYNEQFF. As DNA, the CDR3 is TGTGCCAGCAGCTTAGAGGTAGCGGGGTTCTACAATGAGCAGTTCTTC.

As concerns this clone: The sample has other DNA sequences that encode this CDR3 too. The chain joins TRBV5-8 to TRBJ2-1; the match to TRBD1 covers 9 bases. The CDR3 sequence is 15 residues long. Germline CDR1 is SGHTS and CDR2 is YDEGEE. J lost 0 bases, V lost 3 bases, and 1 base had no gene match. The CDR3 sequence is CASSSGQGSYNEQFF. The CDR3 DNA sequence: TGTGCCAGCAGCTCGGGACAGGGCTCCTACAATGAGCAGTTCTTC.

The chain combines TRBV30 with TRBJ2-7; 8 bases agree with TRBD1. CDR1 GTSNPN and CDR2 SVGIG come from the germline V gene (reference sequence). V shed 3 bases and J 3 bases; nucleotides not matched to a gene: 7. The CDR3 sequence is 14 residues long. The DNA of the CDR3 is TGTGCCTGGAGGCAGACAGGACAGGGCTACGAGCAGTACTTC. Protein: CAWRQTGQGYEQYF.

V usage is TRBV29-1 and J usage is TRBJ2-2; 10 bases are shared with TRBD1. Unmatched junction bases numbered 4, after V lost 6 bases and J lost 3 bases. CDR3 length: 14 residues. Germline V gives CDR1 SQVTM, CDR2 ANQGSEA. The CDR3 protein is CSVDRGLDTGELFF. The CDR3 DNA follows: TGCAGCGTCGACAGGGGGCTGGACACCGGGGAGCTGTTTTTT.

V usage is TRBV7-2 and J usage is TRBJ2-7, with 8 bases matching TRBD2. The CDR3 has 15 amino acids. Germline V lookup: CDR1 SGHTA, CDR2 FQGNSA. Losses at the gene ends were 7 bases for V and 3 bases for J; bases not matched to a gene: 11. The CDR3 nucleotides read TGTGCCAGCACCCCGGAACGGGCGGGAGGCTACGAGCAGTACTTC. Residues: CASTPERAGGYEQYF.

This clone has only a few counts. The CDR3 bases are TGTGCCAGCAGTTCCCGGACATCCCCGAAGGACTATGGCTACACCTTC. Its translation: CASSSRTSPKDYGYTF. The genes are TRBV28 and TRBJ1-2, with D possibly being TRBD1 (5 bases). The V and J ends lost 4 bases and 3 bases respectively, with 18 bases between them. This CDR3 comprises 16 residues. Germline V gene data show CDR1 as MDHEN and CDR2 as SYDVKM.

This chain joins TRBV28 and TRBJ1-4; TRBD1 matches 8 bases. V was pared by 7 bases and J by 8 bases, with 6 bases of the junction left unmatched. The length of the CDR3 is 13 residues. Germline V gene lookup returns CDR1 MDHEN and CDR2 SYDVKM. CDR3 nucleotides: TGTGCCAGCACCCCGACAGGGGAGGAAAAACTGTTTTTT. Amino acid sequence: CASTPTGEEKLFF.

The chain combines TRBV2 with TRBJ2-5; D may be TRBD2 (6 bases). V gave up 6 bases and J gave up 5 bases, with 16 bases separating them. This CDR3 has 14 amino acids. Germline assignment: CDR1 SNHLY and CDR2 FYNNEI. DNA for the CDR3: TGTGCCAGCAGCTGGACGGAGGGCATGGAGACCCAGTACTTC. Amino acid sequence: CASSWTEGMETQYF.

This clone was picked up a small number of times. This chain uses TRBV9 with TRBJ2-3; 8 bases fit TRBD1. V was pared by 3 bases and J by 4 bases, with 4 bases of the junction left unmatched. CDR3 length: 14 residues. Germline V gene sequence: CDR1 SGDLS, CDR2 YYNGEE. The CDR3 sequence: CASSAMTGADTQYF. Here the CDR3 DNA reads TGTGCCAGCAGCGCAATGACAGGGGCAGATACGCAGTATTTT.

V gene TRBV7-9 combines with J gene TRBJ2-7; D may be TRBD1 (5 bases). The CDR3 covers 15 residues. Germline CDR1 SEHNR, CDR2 FQNEAQ (reference sequence). V was cut by 4 bases and J by 0 bases, with 13 bases left in between. CDR3 in amino acids: CASSSADSLSYEQYF. As DNA, the CDR3 is TGTGCCAGCAGCTCAGCAGACAGTCTCTCCTACGAGCAGTACTTC.

V usage is TRBV7-2 and J usage is TRBJ2-7; 10 nucleotides align to TRBD2. Germline trimming cut 5 bases from V and 4 bases from J; bases unmatched to any gene: 11. CDR1 is SGHTA and CDR2 is FQGNSA in the germline V gene. The CDR3 has 16 residues. The CDR3 coding sequence is TGTGCCAGCAGCACTCACTCTAGCGGGAGTGAGTACGAGCAGTACTTC. It translates to CASSTHSSGSEYEQYF.

This chain connects TRBV5-1 to TRBJ2-1; 9 bases fit TRBD2. V trimming: 4 bases; J trimming: 7 bases; junction bases outside the gene matches: 9. The CDR3 is made up of 15 amino acids. Germline V lookup: CDR1 SGHRS, CDR2 YFSETQ. CDR3 bases: TGCGCCAGCAGCCGAGCAAGTGCGGGGGGGAATGAGCAGTTCTTC. Residues: CASSRASAGGNEQFF.

The table lists this clone with a few counts. V usage is TRBV5-1 and J usage is TRBJ2-6; 10 bases are shared with TRBD1. Germline assignment: CDR1 SGHRS and CDR2 YFSETQ. The V gene end was trimmed by 4 bases and the J gene end by 2 bases; junction bases not matched to a gene: 3. The CDR3 covers 16 residues. CDR3 bases: TGCGCCAGCAGCCTTGGGACAGGGGCTGGGGCCAACGTCCTGACTTTC. Translated: CASSLGTGAGANVLTF.

The chain recombines TRBV9 with TRBJ2-2; no firm D call. CDR1 and CDR2 from the germline V gene are SGDLS and YYNGEE. V dropped 4 bases and J dropped 1 base, with 11 bases sitting between them. The CDR3 consists of 15 residues. CDR3 in amino acids: CASSTTTGNTGELFF. CDR3 in DNA: TGTGCCAGCAGCACGACCACGGGGAACACCGGGGAGCTGTTTTTT.

This chain connects TRBV28 to TRBJ1-2, with 8 bases matching TRBD1. Germline V lookup: CDR1 MDHEN, CDR2 SYDVKM. This CDR3 has 15 amino acids. The ends lost 5 bases at V and 2 bases at J; junction bases unmatched: 7. CDR3: CASSRTGTGNYGYTF. The CDR3 DNA follows: TGTGCCAGCAGTCGGACCGGGACAGGCAACTATGGCTACACCTTC.

The DNA of the CDR3 is TGTGCCTGGAGTGACCGGACATACGAAGCTTTCTTT. Protein: CAWSDRTYEAFF. The rearrangement links TRBV30 to TRBJ1-1; maybe TRBD1 (5 bases). The CDR3 contains 12 residues. CDR1 and CDR2 (germline): GTSNPN, SVGIG (reference sequence). Deletions cut 1 base from V and 8 bases from J, with 11 bases between.

The chain carries TRBV19 and TRBJ2-6; TRBD2 is a possible D gene (5 bases). CDR1 and CDR2 (germline): LNHDA, SQIVND (reference sequence). This CDR3 contains 15 residues. The V end was cut by 3 bases, the J end by 4 bases, with 10 bases between. The CDR3 sequence is CASSISPGGANVLTF. CDR3 sequence (DNA): TGTGCCAGTAGTATTTCTCCGGGAGGGGCCAACGTCCTGACTTTC.

This clone appeared a few times. This rearrangement joins TRBV19 to TRBJ1-1; D possibly corresponds to TRBD1 (5 bases). The V gene's germline CDR1 is LNHDA and CDR2 SQIVND (reference sequence). There are 13 residues in the CDR3. V lost 3 bases, J lost 9 bases, and 14 bases lay in between. The CDR3 DNA reads TGTGCCAGTAGTATTACCGCAGGGCTTAAAGCTTTCTTT. The encoded protein is CASSITAGLKAFF. The full variable domain, with the rest looked up from reference TRBV19 and TRBJ1-1, is DGGITQSPKYLFRKEGQNVTLSCEQNLNHDAMYWYRQDPGQGLRLIYYSQIVNDFQKGDIAEGYSVSREKKESFPLTVTSAQKNPTAFYLCASSITAGLKAFFGQGTRLTVV.